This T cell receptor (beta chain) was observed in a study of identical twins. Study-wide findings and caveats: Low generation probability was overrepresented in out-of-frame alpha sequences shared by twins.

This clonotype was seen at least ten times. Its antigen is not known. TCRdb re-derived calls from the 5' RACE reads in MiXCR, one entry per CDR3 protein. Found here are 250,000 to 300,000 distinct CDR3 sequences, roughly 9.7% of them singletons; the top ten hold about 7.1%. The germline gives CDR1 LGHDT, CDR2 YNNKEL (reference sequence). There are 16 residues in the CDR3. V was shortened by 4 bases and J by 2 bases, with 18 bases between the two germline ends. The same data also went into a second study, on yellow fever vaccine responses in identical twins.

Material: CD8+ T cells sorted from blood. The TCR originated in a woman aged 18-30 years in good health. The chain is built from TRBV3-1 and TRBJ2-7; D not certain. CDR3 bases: TGTGCCAGCAGCCCCAACCAACGGACGGATACCTACGAGCAGTACTTC. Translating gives CASSPNQRTDTYEQYF.